The rows below give T cell receptor beta chains drawn from one sample of a study of T-cell reconstitution after alpha-beta-depleted transplantation in children. TCRdb passed the PCR reads through MiXCR, listing each CDR3 protein once. This table has 400,000 to 450,000 distinct CDR3 sequences, roughly 44% appearing once. Source: PBMCs, taken before TCRalphabeta/CD19-depleted stem cell transplant. These receptors all stem from a girl aged 2 to 9 with aplastic anemia, due to receive a stem cell transplant. Each CDR3 is given with its conserved first and last residue. A D gene is named only where the DNA matches it firmly. Size is omitted from some rows. Given values are once, few, many or a class for expanded clones.

V	length	size	J	D	CDR3	DNA
TRBV5-1	14	NA	TRBJ1-2	TRBD1	CASHRDREFRDYTF	TGCGCCAGTCACCGGGACAGGGAGTTTAGGGACTACACCTTC
TRBV7-9	15	many	TRBJ2-7	TRBD1	CASSLKRQGKIEQYF	TGTGCCAGCAGCTTAAAGCGACAGGGAAAAATCGAGCAGTACTTC
TRBV20-1	11	few	TRBJ1-2	NA	CSASEGPGYTF	TGCAGTGCCTCTGAGGGACCTGGCTACACCTTC
TRBV7-2	14	many	TRBJ1-4	TRBD1	CASSFDRGNEKLFF	TGTGCCAGCAGCTTCGACAGGGGGAATGAAAAACTGTTTTTT
TRBV9	13	NA	TRBJ2-5	NA	CASSFRDQETQYF	TGTGCCAGCAGCTTCCGGGACCAAGAGACCCAGTACTTC
TRBV20-1	16	NA	TRBJ2-1	TRBD2	CSARPMLAGARNEQFF	TGCAGTGCTAGACCCATGCTAGCGGGGGCACGAAATGAGCAGTTCTTC
TRBV6-5	15	few	TRBJ2-1	TRBD2	CASSTSGNPYNEQFF	TGTGCCAGCAGTACTAGCGGGAACCCCTACAATGAGCAGTTCTTC
TRBV20-1	18	few	TRBJ2-1	TRBD2	CSARDTASGRDSYNEQFF	TGCAGTGCTAGAGATACGGCTAGCGGGAGGGATTCCTACAATGAGCAGTTCTTC
TRBV7-3	18	once	TRBJ2-7	TRBD2	CASSPPPWTSRSSYEQYF	TGTGCCAGCAGCCCCCCGCCTTGGACTAGCAGATCATCCTACGAGCAGTACTTC
TRBV5-8	17	NA	TRBJ1-1	NA	CASSAAREGSQNTEAFF	TGTGCCAGCAGCGCCGCCAGGGAGGGGTCACAGAACACTGAAGCTTTCTTT
TRBV4-1	13	NA	TRBJ2-6	NA	CASSQPGANVLTF	TGCGCCAGCAGCCAACCTGGGGCCAACGTCCTGACTTTC
TRBV7-9	11	NA	TRBJ2-3	NA	CASSPVTSQYF	TGTGCCAGCAGCCCCGTTACCAGTCAGTATTTT
TRBV20-1	13	NA	TRBJ1-1	NA	CSARELDGKSAFF	TGCAGTGCTAGGGAATTGGACGGCAAAAGCGCTTTCTTT
TRBV4-1	15	NA	TRBJ2-7	TRBD2	CASSQLLAGGYEQYF	TGCGCCAGCAGTCAACTCCTCGCGGGGGGCTACGAGCAGTACTTC
TRBV20-1	14	NA	TRBJ2-5	TRBD2	CSATTGLAQETQYF	TGCAGTGCTACCACGGGACTAGCACAAGAGACCCAGTACTTC
TRBV12-3/TRBV12-4	11	NA	TRBJ2-7	NA	CASSLLHEQYF	TGTGCCAGCAGTTTGTTACACGAGCAGTACTTC
TRBV20-1	16	NA	TRBJ2-1	TRBD2	CSARGLAPIPYNEQFF	TGCAGTGCTAGAGGACTAGCCCCCATACCGTACAATGAGCAGTTCTTC
TRBV4-2	16	once	TRBJ2-5	NA	CASSPRGFTREETQYF	TGTGCCAGCAGCCCAAGAGGATTCACCCGGGAAGAGACCCAGTACTTC
TRBV2	14	many	TRBJ1-4	TRBD1	CASSGQGTNEKLFF	TGTGCCAGCTCAGGACAGGGAACTAATGAAAAACTGTTTTTT
TRBV9	15	once	TRBJ2-1	NA	CASSVESGEYDEQFF	TGTGCCAGCAGCGTAGAGAGCGGAGAATACGATGAGCAGTTCTTC
TRBV15	13	NA	TRBJ2-1	NA	CAAGSRPYNEQFF	TGTGCTGCCGGGAGCAGACCCTACAATGAGCAGTTCTTC
TRBV5-5	15	NA	TRBJ2-7	NA	CASSLESLGGPEQYF	TGTGCCAGCAGCTTGGAGAGTTTAGGGGGGCCCGAGCAGTACTTC
TRBV7-2	16	many	TRBJ2-1	NA	CASSLRRVPKYNEQFF	TGTGCCAGCAGCCTCCGAAGGGTGCCGAAATACAATGAGCAGTTCTTC
TRBV7-2	14	NA	TRBJ2-4	NA	CASRTRVSKNIQYF	TGTGCCAGCAGGACCAGGGTGTCCAAAAACATTCAGTACTTC
TRBV10-3	13	once	TRBJ2-7	NA	CATTSGLNYEQYF	TGTGCCACTACGTCGGGACTTAACTACGAGCAGTACTTC
TRBV5-6	13	few	TRBJ2-5	NA	CASSLRGRETQYF	TGTGCCAGCAGCTTAAGAGGACGAGAGACCCAGTACTTC
TRBV5-6	14	NA	TRBJ2-7	NA	CASSLFRASYEQYF	TGTGCCAGCAGCTTGTTCAGGGCCTCCTACGAGCAGTACTTC
TRBV12-3/TRBV12-4	15	many	TRBJ2-6	NA	CASSPVRSGANVLTF	TGTGCCAGCAGCCCAGTACGCTCTGGGGCCAACGTCCTGACTTTC
TRBV10-3	16	many	TRBJ2-1	TRBD2	CAISAYAGGPRNEQFF	TGTGCCATCAGTGCTTACGCGGGAGGGCCTCGGAATGAGCAGTTCTTC
TRBV12-3/TRBV12-4	12	few	TRBJ2-1	NA	CASTLTLNEQFF	TGTGCCAGCACTCTAACCCTCAATGAGCAGTTCTTC
TRBV6-5	15	few	TRBJ1-1	NA	CASSIRPGPGTEAFF	TGTGCCAGCAGTATCCGACCCGGGCCGGGGACTGAAGCTTTCTTT
TRBV7-2	14	NA	TRBJ1-2	NA	CASARGATNYGYTF	TGTGCCAGCGCCCGGGGAGCCACTAACTATGGCTACACCTTC
TRBV4-3	14	few	TRBJ2-1	TRBD1	CASSQGTGYNEQFF	TGCGCCAGCAGCCAGGGGACAGGCTACAATGAGCAGTTCTTC
TRBV5-6	12	NA	TRBJ1-2	NA	CASSVLTYGYTF	TGTGCCAGCAGCGTGCTGACCTATGGCTACACCTTC
TRBV12-5	15	NA	TRBJ1-5	NA	CASGLVGRRNQPQHF	TGTGCTAGTGGTTTGGTGGGACGGCGCAATCAGCCCCAGCATTTT
TRBV4-2	16	NA	TRBJ2-3	NA	CASSQGIEGSKDTQYF	TGTGCCAGCAGCCAAGGGATCGAAGGGTCTAAAGATACGCAGTATTTT
TRBV6-5	15	NA	TRBJ2-7	NA	CASSYSGTGHYEQYF	TGTGCCAGCAGTTACTCCGGGACCGGGCACTACGAGCAGTACTTC
TRBV20-1	18	NA	TRBJ2-1	NA	CSARPWNGWRSQYNEQFF	TGCAGTGCTAGGCCATGGAACGGATGGAGGAGCCAATACAATGAGCAGTTCTTC
TRBV20-1	14	NA	TRBJ2-7	TRBD1	CSAKSGTGSYEQYF	TGCAGTGCTAAATCCGGGACAGGGTCCTACGAGCAGTACTTC
TRBV5-1	14	many	TRBJ2-3	NA	CASSIGTSTDTQYF	TGCGCCAGCAGCATCGGGACTTCCACAGATACGCAGTATTTT
TRBV15	17	NA	TRBJ2-6	TRBD1	CATSRVGQGAGANVLTF	TGTGCCACCAGCAGAGTGGGACAGGGGGCTGGGGCCAACGTCCTGACTTTC
TRBV12-3/TRBV12-4	14	once	TRBJ2-7	NA	CASSLIGSSYEQYF	TGTGCCAGCAGTTTGATCGGGAGCTCCTACGAGCAGTACTTC
TRBV20-1	14	NA	TRBJ2-7	NA	CSAQPIGASYEQYF	TGCAGTGCCCAACCTATAGGGGCATCCTACGAGCAGTACTTC
TRBV20-1	17	many	TRBJ2-6	NA	CSARTQGSISGANVLTF	TGCAGTGCTAGAACCCAGGGATCAATATCTGGGGCCAACGTCCTGACTTTC
TRBV27	15	NA	TRBJ2-1	NA	CASKITRSSYNEQFF	TGTGCCAGCAAAATTACTCGAAGCTCCTACAATGAGCAGTTCTTC
TRBV12-3/TRBV12-4	15	NA	TRBJ2-7	NA	CASSLGGLKGYEQYF	TGTGCCAGCAGTTTGGGGGGACTTAAGGGGTACGAGCAGTACTTC
TRBV29-1	13	NA	TRBJ2-7	TRBD1	CSGFGTGWAEQYF	TGCAGCGGATTCGGGACAGGGTGGGCCGAGCAGTACTTC
TRBV7-6	15	NA	TRBJ2-6	NA	CASSPIGSGANVLTF	TGTGCCAGCAGCCCGATAGGGTCTGGGGCCAACGTCCTGACTTTC
TRBV5-5	14	NA	TRBJ2-7	NA	CASSAGTHLWEQYF	TGTGCCAGCAGCGCCGGGACTCACCTTTGGGAGCAGTACTTC
TRBV20-1	13	NA	TRBJ2-7	NA	CSGSSSPTYEQYF	TGCAGTGGGTCATCCTCTCCGACCTACGAGCAGTACTTC
TRBV10-3	18	NA	TRBJ2-1	NA	CAISDPAVTGRGDNEQFF	TGTGCCATCAGTGACCCAGCAGTTACAGGGAGAGGGGACAATGAGCAGTTCTTC
TRBV28	15	NA	TRBJ2-7	TRBD2	CASSLTSSGGSEQYF	TGTGCCAGCAGTTTAACGTCTAGCGGAGGCAGCGAGCAGTACTTC
TRBV20-1	12	NA	TRBJ2-7	NA	CSAPLSSYEQYF	TGCAGTGCCCCACTGAGCTCCTACGAGCAGTACTTC
TRBV12-3/TRBV12-4	13	NA	TRBJ2-1	TRBD2	CATRGSGENEQFF	TGTGCCACCCGGGGAAGCGGGGAAAATGAGCAGTTCTTC
TRBV20-1	13	many	TRBJ2-1	NA	CSASARSYNEQFF	TGCAGTGCTAGCGCCCGATCCTACAATGAGCAGTTCTTC
TRBV7-9	15	NA	TRBJ2-2	NA	CASSRSETNTGELFF	TGTGCCAGCAGCAGAAGCGAGACGAACACCGGGGAGCTGTTTTTT
TRBV20-1	16	many	TRBJ2-2	TRBD1	CSAQEGQGANTGELFF	TGCAGTGCTCAAGAAGGACAGGGGGCGAACACCGGGGAGCTGTTTTTT
TRBV20-1	14	NA	TRBJ1-1	NA	CSARDWGGGTEAFF	TGCAGTGCTAGAGATTGGGGAGGGGGCACTGAAGCTTTCTTT
TRBV5-1	16	NA	TRBJ1-5	NA	CASSLASMGANQPQHF	TGCGCCAGCAGCTTGGCCAGCATGGGGGCCAATCAGCCCCAGCATTTT